This T cell receptor (beta chain) is drawn from a study of blood T cell repertoires in COVID-19. Germline CDR1 SNHLY, CDR2 FYNNEI. The V end was cut by 6 bases, the J end by 3 bases, with 9 bases between. The CDR3 length is 12 residues. Across 20 to 25 US areas, participants ranged in age from about 18 to 90 years. Authors' analysis steps: Amplification from reference gene primers served as the basis for estimated nucleated cell counts. Method: immunoSEQ multiplex PCR; TCRdb's copy keeps in-frame clones and lacks some. Clonal size and the V and J genes are those of that table, whereas D and trimming came from the DNA. The repertoire holds under 300,000 clones, with around 87% as singletons.

This chain uses TRBV2 with TRBJ2-7; D is unresolved. The source material was PBMCs or T cells enriched from blood (not recorded which). This receptor was taken from a woman between 35 and 50 years old with acute COVID-19. As DNA, the CDR3 is TGTGCCAGCAGCCTTCGTATCTACGAGCAGTACTTC. It encodes CASSLRIYEQYF.